This T cell receptor beta chain was identified in a study of T cells in Graves' hyperthyroidism and ophthalmopathy. Study findings and constraints: A 13 V-J signature model discriminated ophthalmopathy versus stable hyperthyroidism. The blood repertoire included most of the expanded thyroid clonotypes above 0.001.

Germline CDR1 ENHRY, CDR2 SYGVKD. This CDR3 comprises 14 residues. Trimming removed 5 bases from V and 5 bases from J, with 15 bases in between. Many counts were recorded for this clonotype. What it recognizes is unknown. Amplified regions were TCR beta CDR3 sequences from RNA transcripts. The TCR CDR3 was amplified in a first-round RT-PCR using the HTBI primer set. TCRdb ran MiXCR on the multiplex PCR reads and lists one entry per CDR3 protein. Here the sample spans hundreds of thousands of distinct CDR3 sequences, 46% being singletons. The sample was peripheral blood or thyroid tissue (not recorded which). The receptor was derived from a woman between 18 and 29 years old with Graves' hyperthyroidism. The chain has TRBV10-3 and TRBJ1-1, with D possibly TRBD1 on 5 matching bases. In nucleotides, the CDR3 is TGTGCCATCAGTCGGGAGGGCCCAGGGACTGAAGCTTTCTTT. Its protein is CAISREGPGTEAFF.